These T cell receptor beta chains were read from a single sample in a study of cytomegalovirus exposure and HLA in healthy donors. Method: immunoSEQ multiplex PCR; TCRdb's copy keeps in-frame clones and lacks some. The repertoire holds more than 90,000 clones, with approximately 79% as singletons. The specimen sequenced was PBMCs. These receptors were obtained from a man aged 50 or older in good health and CMV-seropositive. CDR3s include the opening cysteine and the closing phenylalanine or tryptophan. The order of the fields is D gene, V gene, clone size, J gene, CDR3 DNA, CDR3 protein. D genes are given only for firm matches. Part of the rows lack a size; the others show once, few, many or a class for expanded clones.

d_call: .
v_call: TRBV27
clone_size: .
j_call: TRBJ2-1
cdr3_nt: TGTGCCAGCAGTTCGCGGGCCCCCCGGTTGTCCCACAATGAGCAGTTCTTC
cdr3_aa: CASSSRAPRLSHNEQFF

d_call: TRBD2
v_call: TRBV11-2
clone_size: .
j_call: TRBJ2-1
cdr3_nt: TGTGCCAGCAGCTTGACTAGCGGGAGTGTTTACAATGAGCAGTTCTTC
cdr3_aa: CASSLTSGSVYNEQFF

d_call: TRBD1
v_call: TRBV6-5
clone_size: .
j_call: TRBJ1-1
cdr3_nt: TGTGCCAGCAGTTACACAGGGGGGAACACTGAAGCTTTCTTT
cdr3_aa: CASSYTGGNTEAFF

d_call: .
v_call: TRBV5-4
clone_size: .
j_call: TRBJ2-1
cdr3_nt: TGTGCCAGCAGCTCAAGGCGGTCAGGGAACAATGAGCAGTTCTTC
cdr3_aa: CASSSRRSGNNEQFF

d_call: TRBD2
v_call: TRBV2
clone_size: .
j_call: TRBJ2-7
cdr3_nt: TGTGCCAGCAGACTCGGACTAGCGGGGGGGCTCGAGCAGTACTTC
cdr3_aa: CASRLGLAGGLEQYF

d_call: TRBD1
v_call: TRBV4-3
clone_size: .
j_call: TRBJ1-2
cdr3_nt: TGCGCCAGCAGCCAGGCCTTCGGGACAGGCAGGCGTGGCTACACCTTC
cdr3_aa: CASSQAFGTGRRGYTF

d_call: TRBD1
v_call: TRBV5-1
clone_size: .
j_call: TRBJ2-4
cdr3_nt: TGCGCCAGCAGCTTGATAGCTGGGACAGGGGAGGTTCAGTACTTC
cdr3_aa: CASSLIAGTGEVQYF

d_call: .
v_call: TRBV5-6
clone_size: .
j_call: TRBJ1-4
cdr3_nt: TGTGCCATCAGCCTCAGGGGTACTAATGAAAAACTGTTTTTT
cdr3_aa: CAISLRGTNEKLFF

d_call: .
v_call: TRBV9
clone_size: .
j_call: TRBJ1-2
cdr3_nt: TGTGCCAGCAGCGTAGGACTGGATGGCTACACCTTC
cdr3_aa: CASSVGLDGYTF

d_call: TRBD1
v_call: TRBV2
clone_size: .
j_call: TRBJ2-1
cdr3_nt: TGTGCCAGCAGTGAACGGGGACAGAGCTCCTACAATGAGCAGTTCTTC
cdr3_aa: CASSERGQSSYNEQFF

d_call: .
v_call: TRBV6-1
clone_size: few
j_call: TRBJ2-7
cdr3_nt: TGTGCCAGCACCCGGGACACCTACGAGCAGTACTTC
cdr3_aa: CASTRDTYEQYF

d_call: .
v_call: TRBV6-5
clone_size: .
j_call: TRBJ1-2
cdr3_nt: TGTGCCAGCACCTTATTAGGAGGCTATGGCTACACCTTC
cdr3_aa: CASTLLGGYGYTF

d_call: TRBD2
v_call: TRBV9
clone_size: .
j_call: TRBJ2-1
cdr3_nt: TGTGCCAGCAGCGTAGGTACTAGCGGGGCTTCCTACAATGAGCAGTTCTTC
cdr3_aa: CASSVGTSGASYNEQFF

d_call: TRBD2
v_call: TRBV7-6
clone_size: .
j_call: TRBJ2-5
cdr3_nt: TGTGCCAGCAGCTTAACTAGCGGGAACCAAGAGACCCAGTACTTC
cdr3_aa: CASSLTSGNQETQYF

d_call: .
v_call: TRBV7-9
clone_size: .
j_call: TRBJ2-7
cdr3_nt: TGTGCCAGCAGCCTGGGGGGGCCAGGGGCCGAGCAGTACTTC
cdr3_aa: CASSLGGPGAEQYF

d_call: TRBD1
v_call: TRBV7-9
clone_size: .
j_call: TRBJ1-4
cdr3_nt: TGTGCCAGCAGTACCGGACAGGGGAGTAGTGAAAAACTGTTTTTT
cdr3_aa: CASSTGQGSSEKLFF

d_call: TRBD1
v_call: TRBV29-1
clone_size: .
j_call: TRBJ2-7
cdr3_nt: TGCAGCGTTGGGGACAGGGTGGGGGAGCAGTACTTC
cdr3_aa: CSVGDRVGEQYF

d_call: TRBD1
v_call: TRBV5-8
clone_size: .
j_call: TRBJ1-2
cdr3_nt: TGTGCCAGCAGCCGGGGACAGAACTATGGCTACACCTTC
cdr3_aa: CASSRGQNYGYTF

d_call: TRBD2
v_call: TRBV11-2
clone_size: .
j_call: TRBJ2-1
cdr3_nt: TGTGCCAGCAGCTTAGTACTAGCGGGGGGGTCCTACAATGAGCAGTTCTTC
cdr3_aa: CASSLVLAGGSYNEQFF

d_call: TRBD1
v_call: TRBV7-2
clone_size: .
j_call: TRBJ1-2
cdr3_nt: TGTGCCAGCAGTCCGACAGGGGGCGCAAACTATGGCTACACCTTC
cdr3_aa: CASSPTGGANYGYTF

d_call: TRBD2
v_call: TRBV19
clone_size: .
j_call: TRBJ2-1
cdr3_nt: TGTGCCAGTAGTATAGTAGCGGGAGGTCTTTCCTACAATGAGCAGTTCTTC
cdr3_aa: CASSIVAGGLSYNEQFF

d_call: .
v_call: TRBV27
clone_size: .
j_call: TRBJ2-7
cdr3_nt: TGTGCCAGCAGTAAGGGGTCTAGCTCCTACGAGCAGTACTTC
cdr3_aa: CASSKGSSSYEQYF

d_call: .
v_call: TRBV5-1
clone_size: .
j_call: TRBJ2-7
cdr3_nt: TGCGCCAGCAGACTTGAGGGAGGATACACCTACGAGCAGTACTTC
cdr3_aa: CASRLEGGYTYEQYF

d_call: .
v_call: TRBV7-2
clone_size: few
j_call: TRBJ2-7
cdr3_nt: TGTGCCAGCCGGGGTGGGGGGAGCTCCTACGAGCAGTACTTC
cdr3_aa: CASRGGGSSYEQYF

d_call: .
v_call: TRBV7-9
clone_size: .
j_call: TRBJ2-1
cdr3_nt: TGTGCCAGCAGCCCCCCCCTGGGGGGTTACAATGAGCAGTTCTTC
cdr3_aa: CASSPPLGGYNEQFF

d_call: .
v_call: TRBV7-9
clone_size: .
j_call: TRBJ2-2
cdr3_nt: TGTGCCAAGACTCCTAACACCGGGGAGCTGTTTTTT
cdr3_aa: CAKTPNTGELFF

d_call: TRBD2
v_call: TRBV6-5
clone_size: few
j_call: TRBJ2-7
cdr3_nt: TGTGCCAGCAGTTCCCCCGCTAGCGGGAGTTACGAGCAGTACTTC
cdr3_aa: CASSSPASGSYEQYF

d_call: .
v_call: TRBV20-1
clone_size: .
j_call: TRBJ2-7
cdr3_nt: TGCAGTGCGGGGACTTACGAGCAGTACTTC
cdr3_aa: CSAGTYEQYF

d_call: .
v_call: TRBV6-1
clone_size: .
j_call: TRBJ1-2
cdr3_nt: TGTGCCAGCAGTGAAACTCGGGGGTATGGCTACACCTTC
cdr3_aa: CASSETRGYGYTF

d_call: TRBD1
v_call: TRBV5-1
clone_size: .
j_call: TRBJ1-4
cdr3_nt: TGCGCCAGCAGCCGTAGGACAGGAAGTATTAATGAAAAACTGTTTTTT
cdr3_aa: CASSRRTGSINEKLFF

d_call: TRBD1
v_call: TRBV5-4
clone_size: .
j_call: TRBJ2-7
cdr3_nt: TGTGCCAGCAGCCAACCCGGGACAGCAACCTACGAGCAGTACTTC
cdr3_aa: CASSQPGTATYEQYF

d_call: .
v_call: TRBV29-1
clone_size: once
j_call: TRBJ2-7
cdr3_nt: TGCAGCGCCCTTGGGGGGAACTTCTACGAGCAGTACTTC
cdr3_aa: CSALGGNFYEQYF

d_call: TRBD1
v_call: TRBV6-5
clone_size: .
j_call: TRBJ2-7
cdr3_nt: TGTGCCAGTCAACAGGGGGAGACCTACGAGCAGTACTTC
cdr3_aa: CASQQGETYEQYF

d_call: .
v_call: TRBV15
clone_size: .
j_call: TRBJ1-2
cdr3_nt: TGTGCCACCAGCATGGACAGCTATGGCTACACCTTC
cdr3_aa: CATSMDSYGYTF

d_call: TRBD1
v_call: TRBV28
clone_size: .
j_call: TRBJ2-1
cdr3_nt: TGTGCCAGCAGTCCCCTGGGGACAGATAATGAGCAGTTCTTC
cdr3_aa: CASSPLGTDNEQFF

d_call: TRBD1
v_call: TRBV5-1
clone_size: .
j_call: TRBJ1-1
cdr3_nt: TGCGCCAGCAGCATGGGACAGGGGGCTGAAGCTTTCTTT
cdr3_aa: CASSMGQGAEAFF

d_call: .
v_call: TRBV4-1
clone_size: .
j_call: TRBJ2-3
cdr3_nt: TGCGCCAGCAGCGTAGGACGGGAGTGGGATACGCAGTATTTT
cdr3_aa: CASSVGREWDTQYF

d_call: TRBD1
v_call: TRBV7-9
clone_size: .
j_call: TRBJ2-5
cdr3_nt: TGTGCCAGCAGTACACAGGGGGTAGGGCAAGAGACCCAGTACTTC
cdr3_aa: CASSTQGVGQETQYF

d_call: .
v_call: TRBV7-2
clone_size: .
j_call: TRBJ1-6
cdr3_nt: TGTGCCAGCAGCTTAGAGTGGAGAAGTACACCCCTCCACTTT
cdr3_aa: CASSLEWRSTPLHF

d_call: TRBD1
v_call: TRBV28
clone_size: .
j_call: TRBJ1-5
cdr3_nt: TGTGCCAGCATACTCTCCCCCGGGACAGTTAGCAATCAGCCCCAGCATTTT
cdr3_aa: CASILSPGTVSNQPQHF

d_call: .
v_call: TRBV25-1
clone_size: few
j_call: TRBJ2-5
cdr3_nt: TGTGCCAGCAGCCCCGACCTCCCGGCAGGGACCCAGTACTTC
cdr3_aa: CASSPDLPAGTQYF

d_call: .
v_call: TRBV19
clone_size: few
j_call: TRBJ1-5
cdr3_nt: TGTGCCAGTAGTGCGGGGGGGGTTAACGATCAGCCCCAGCATTTT
cdr3_aa: CASSAGGVNDQPQHF